The clone carrying this T cell receptor (beta chain) came up a few times. Trimming took 0 bases from V and 2 from J; bases not matched to a gene: 13. This CDR3 spans 21 amino acids. Germline V gene lookup returns CDR1 SGHTA and CDR2 FQGNSA. Profiling relied on immunoSEQ multiplex PCR, and the TCRdb table lists in-frame clones only, not all of them. The profile shows approximately 2,200 clones, approximately 18% of them singletons. The data were obtained in a study of T cells in localized non-small cell lung cancer. The receptor was derived from a male donor older than 55 with stage I non-small cell lung cancer. Source: normal lung tissue next to the tumor, taken before any cancer treatment. The chain uses TRBV7-2 and TRBJ2-1; 13 bases are shared with TRBD2. CDR3 in amino acids: CASSLARTSGGWPSTYNEQFF. Written as DNA, the CDR3 is TGTGCCAGCAGCTTAGCGCGGACTAGCGGGGGTTGGCCCTCTACCTACAATGAGCAGTTCTTC.